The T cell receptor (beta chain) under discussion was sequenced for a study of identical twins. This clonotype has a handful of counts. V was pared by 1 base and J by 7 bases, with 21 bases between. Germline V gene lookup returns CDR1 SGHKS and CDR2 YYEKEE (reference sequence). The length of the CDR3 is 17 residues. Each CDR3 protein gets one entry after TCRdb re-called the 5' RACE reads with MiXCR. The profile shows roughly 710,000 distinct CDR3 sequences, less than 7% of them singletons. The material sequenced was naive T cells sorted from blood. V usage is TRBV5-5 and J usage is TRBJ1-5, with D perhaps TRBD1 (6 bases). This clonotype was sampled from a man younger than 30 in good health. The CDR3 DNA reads TGTGCCAGCAGCTTGTCATTGAAACAGGGAGGGGGACAGCCCCAGCATTTT. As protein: CASSLSLKQGGGQPQHF.